The 17 T cell receptor beta chains reported below all come from one sample, sequenced in a study of cytomegalovirus exposure and HLA in healthy donors. The PCR contained 60 Vbeta and 13 Jbeta primers. Produced via immunoSEQ multiplex PCR; TCRdb's table is partial and in-frame only. This sample has 150,000 or so clones, with roughly three quarters found just once. Sequenced material: PBMCs. The receptor set was obtained from a woman aged 40 to 49 in good health and CMV-seronegative.

The V gene is TRBV5-1, the J gene TRBJ2-7; 11 positions agree with TRBD2. The J segment lost 4 bases and the V segment lost 4 bases, leaving 13 bases of the junction unmatched. CDR3 length: 17 amino acids. Germline lookup yields CDR1 SGHRS and CDR2 YFSETQ. For the CDR3, the DNA is TGCGCCAGCAGCGCGGGACTAGCGGAAGAAAAGGATTACGAGCAGTACTTC. Residues: CASSAGLAEEKDYEQYF.

The chain combines TRBV5-6 with TRBJ2-3, with a possible D match to TRBD1 (6 bases). The V gene's germline CDR1 is SGHDT and CDR2 YYEEEE. V lost 5 bases and J 2 bases, leaving 27 bases between the germline ends. The CDR3 has 19 amino acids. The CDR3 loop is CASSRAGEIGGRTTDTQYF. For the CDR3, the DNA is TGTGCCAGCAGTCGAGCCGGGGAGATAGGGGGTAGGACCACAGATACGCAGTATTTT.

This clone was detected only a few times. This chain joins TRBV4-2 and TRBJ2-5; D is unclear. V shed 1 base and J shed 5 bases, with 11 bases lying between them. Looked up from germline, CDR1 is LGHNA and CDR2 is YNFKEQ. The CDR3 contains 14 residues. The CDR3 DNA reads as TGTGCCAGCAGCCAAGGTACGGGTTCGGAGACCCAGTACTTC. The encoded protein is CASSQGTGSETQYF.

The genes are TRBV29-1 and TRBJ2-3; 8 bases match TRBD2. V lost 8 bases and J lost 3; bases outside the gene matches: 7. The CDR3 loop spans 13 amino acids. Germline loops: CDR1 SQVTM, CDR2 ANQGSEA. DNA for the CDR3: TGCAGCAGCTTTAGCGGGGTGACAGATACGCAGTATTTT. Its translation: CSSFSGVTDTQYF.

This sequence joins TRBV7-9 and TRBJ2-5, with D possibly TRBD2 on 7 matching bases. Gene TRBJ2-7 matches the end of the DNA better, so the J call may be wrong. Germline lookup yields CDR1 SEHNR and CDR2 FQNEAQ (reference sequence). CDR3 length equals 14 residues. CDR3 sequence: CASSSGEGVYEQYF. CDR3 coding DNA: TGTGCCAGCAGCTCCGGGGAGGGGGTCTACGAGCAGTACTTC.

The gene calls are TRBV5-1 and TRBJ1-5; no clear D. The V and J ends lost 1 base and 9 bases respectively, with 8 bases between them. Looked up from germline, CDR1 is SGHRS and CDR2 is YFSETQ. The CDR3 runs 12 residues. For the CDR3, the DNA is TGCGCCAGCAGCTTGTTCAGCGGGCCCCAGCATTTT. Its protein product is CASSLFSGPQHF.

The chain couples TRBV28 to TRBJ1-1; TRBD1 matches at 11 bases. The CDR3 runs to 19 residues. The V gene's germline CDR1 is MDHEN and CDR2 SYDVKM. The ends lost 4 bases at V and 5 bases at J; junction bases unmatched: 18. The CDR3, as DNA: TGTGCCAGCAGTTCTTTCCCCTCGGGACAGGGGGTTCTAGGGACTGAAGCTTTCTTT. Translated: CASSSFPSGQGVLGTEAFF.

Turning to this clone: The same CDR3 also results from other DNA sequences found in this sample. The chain is built from TRBV11-2 and TRBJ2-7; maybe TRBD1 (5 bases). V dropped 1 base and J dropped 2 bases, with 9 bases sitting between them. The CDR3 contains 14 residues. Germline assignment: CDR1 SGHAT and CDR2 FQNNGV. This chain's CDR3 is CASSLGGRTYEQYF. For the CDR3, the DNA is TGTGCCAGCAGCTTAGGGGGCAGGACCTACGAGCAGTACTTC.

This clone was recorded a few times. This chain uses TRBV19 with TRBJ2-7; TRBD2 is a possible D gene (7 bases). Germline V gives CDR1 LNHDA, CDR2 SQIVND (reference sequence). There are 15 residues in the CDR3. Trimming removed 3 bases at V and 7 bases at J, with 19 bases between. The CDR3 nucleotides are TGTGCCAGTAGTATCGGCGGGGGCCCCATTGGGGAGCAGTACTTC. This translates into CASSIGGGPIGEQYF. The variable domain in full, with the rest retrieved from reference TRBV19 and TRBJ2-7, is DGGITQSPKYLFRKEGQNVTLSCEQNLNHDAMYWYRQDPGQGLRLIYYSQIVNDFQKGDIAEGYSVSREKKESFPLTVTSAQKNPTAFYLCASSIGGGPIGEQYFGPGTRLTVT.

Worth noting for this clone: A read error may produce the germline difference seen at one junction end. The chain joins TRBV7-9 to TRBJ2-7; no definite D call. This CDR3 comprises 14 residues. Germline V lookup: CDR1 SEHNR, CDR2 FQNEAQ (reference sequence). DNA of the CDR3: TGTTCCAGCAGATCCCCGACACACTCCTACGAGCAGTACTTC. Its translation: CSSRSPTHSYEQYF.

CDR3: CASSLTGGGTEAFF. In DNA, the CDR3 is TGTGCCAGCAGTCTGACAGGGGGTGGCACTGAAGCTTTCTTT. V usage is TRBV27 and J usage is TRBJ1-1, with 9 nucleotides matching TRBD1. The CDR3 totals 14 residues. In germline, CDR1 is MNHEY, CDR2 SMNVEV (reference sequence). V lost 5 bases to trimming and J lost 4 bases; unmatched junction nucleotides: 5.

Concerning this clone itself: One end of the junction fails to match germline, which may point to a read error. The CDR3 is CASSRGGSGANGLTF. The CDR3 nucleotides are TGTGCCAGCAGTCGTGGGGGGAGTGGGGCCAACGGCCTGACTTTC. The chain has TRBV6-5 and TRBJ2-6; TRBD2 is a possible D gene (6 bases). Germline-derived CDR1 and CDR2 are MNHEY and SVGAGI. This CDR3 has 15 residues.

The chain recombines TRBV15 with TRBJ1-2, with unresolved D. Germline V CDR1 and CDR2: LNHNV, YYDKDF (reference sequence). The CDR3 sequence is 14 residues long. Trimming pared 1 base from V and 2 bases from J, leaving 8 bases between. The CDR3 loop is CATSRGPTNYGYTF. The CDR3 DNA reads TGTGCCACCAGCAGAGGGCCGACAAACTATGGCTACACCTTC.

This clone was observed a single time. The V call is TRBV19, the J call TRBJ1-5; D gene ambiguous. The CDR3 runs 11 residues. Trimming pared 8 bases from V and 9 bases from J, leaving 11 bases between. Germline CDR1 reads LNHDA; CDR2 reads SQIVND (reference sequence). CDR3 amino acids: CASHSNGPQHF. CDR3 coding DNA: TGTGCCAGTCACTCCAACGGGCCCCAGCATTTT.

This clone was recorded a few times. The rearrangement joins TRBV7-3 to TRBJ2-4; a possible D gene is TRBD2 (6 bases). Between the trimmed V and J ends, which lost 3 bases and 0 bases, there was a span of 6 bases. Germline values: CDR1 SGHTA, CDR2 FQGTGA. The CDR3 contains 14 residues. CDR3 sequence reads: CASSLGGAKNIQYF. The CDR3 DNA is TGTGCCAGCAGCTTGGGGGGAGCCAAAAACATTCAGTACTTC.

About this clone: The germline gene is not matched at one end of the junction; a read error may be the cause. CDR3 protein: CSSSPLRDRESYEQYF. CDR3 sequence (DNA): TGTTCCAGCAGCCCCCTCAGGGACAGGGAAAGCTACGAGCAGTACTTC. V and J are TRBV7-9 and TRBJ2-7; 9 bases map to TRBD1. The CDR3 has 16 residues. CDR1 and CDR2 (germline): SEHNR, FQNEAQ (reference sequence).

CDR3 in DNA: TGTGCCAGCAGCCTACGCCTGTCTGGGGCCAACGTCCTGACTTTC. Encoded protein: CASSLRLSGANVLTF. J is TRBJ2-6 and V is TRBV9; D gene uncertain. V lost 4 bases and J lost 1, with 9 bases in between. This CDR3 spans 15 amino acids. CDR1 and CDR2 (germline): SGDLS, YYNGEE.